This TCR beta chain was profiled in a study of monozygotic twins with inflammatory bowel disease. From germline, CDR1 is LGHNA and CDR2 YSLEER. The CDR3 is made up of 15 amino acids. The study's findings and limits: Clonotype sharing was lower in IBD patients than healthy twins, most markedly with disease activity.

For every sample, eight separate reactions were used to make cDNA. From its re-call of the 5' RACE reads, TCRdb lists each CDR3 protein once, without DNA. The specimen's table records about 300,000 distinct CDR3 sequences. About this clonotype: As yet, its antigen is unknown.

What was sequenced was blood. The source of this sequence is a human donor with ulcerative colitis or Crohn's disease, or a healthy co-twin of an affected twin (not recorded which). The gene calls are TRBV4-3 and TRBJ1-4; TCRdb indicates TRBD1, and absent DNA this call remains unverified. CDR3 protein: CASSQDFRVREKLFF.